This T cell receptor (beta chain) was captured in a study of blood T cell repertoires in COVID-19. The assay was immunoSEQ multiplex PCR, and TCRdb's table has in-frame clones only and misses some. The table has around 210,000 clones, 70% to 90% seen once; the top ten hold approximately 8.2%. The ends were cut back, 1 base at V and 3 bases at J, with 16 bases in the middle. The CDR3 contains 17 residues. The germline gives CDR1 MGHRA, CDR2 YSYEKL. Cohorts were based on clinical histories the participants reported. The receptor comes from a woman aged 18-29 years who had recovered from COVID-19. The chain couples TRBV4-1 to TRBJ1-3; weak D call: TRBD1 (5 bases). Sequencing used PBMCs or T cells enriched from blood (not recorded which). CDR3 residues: CASSQGGAGYLGNTIYF. The CDR3 DNA reads TGCGCCAGCAGCCAAGGGGGCGCAGGGTACCTTGGAAACACCATATATTTT.